Shown below are 21 T cell receptor beta chains from a single sample sequenced in a study of human T cells and chemical hapten exposure. MiXCR, applied by TCRdb to the RACE reads, yields one record per CDR3 protein. Of more than 95,000 distinct CDR3 sequences listed, less than 35% were seen once; the top ten hold around 2.7%. Time point of the sample: patch test 3, about 24 weeks after DPC sensitization. The treatment is: therapeutic diphenylcyclopropenone sensitization with weekly scalp DPC. The sequenced sample was whole blood, obtained in connection with sensitization to the hapten diphenylcyclopropenone (DPC). The source is a man aged 40-55 years with alopecia areata. Some clones in this sample may be carry-over from other donors' samples.

This clonotype was counted only a few times. The chain joins TRBV6-6 to TRBJ2-3, with 8 bases aligning to TRBD2. Unmatched junction bases numbered 15, after V lost 5 bases and J lost 2 bases. The germline V gene has CDR1 MNHNY and CDR2 SVGAGI (reference sequence). CDR3 length: 18 residues. In DNA, the CDR3 is TGTGCCAGCAGTCCCAGGGCTAGCGGGTACAAGTACACAGATACGCAGTATTTT. It is translated as CASSPRASGYKYTDTQYF.

The chain employs TRBV30 and TRBJ2-5, with 7 bases that match TRBD1. Germline assignment: CDR1 GTSNPN and CDR2 SVGIG (reference sequence). This CDR3 has 13 amino acids. V was pared by 5 bases and J by 5 bases, with 8 bases of the junction left unmatched. CDR3 nucleotide sequence: TGTGCCTGGGGGACAGCCGGATTGGAGACCCAGTACTTC. Translating it yields CAWGTAGLETQYF.

The chain recombines TRBV6-6 with TRBJ2-1, with 10 bases lining up with TRBD2. Looked up from germline, CDR1 is MNHNY and CDR2 is SVGAGI (reference sequence). This CDR3 is built from 16 residues. Unmatched junction bases numbered 7, after V lost 5 bases and J lost 3 bases. The CDR3 here is CASSRRTSGVYNEQFF. The CDR3 nucleotides are TGTGCCAGCAGTCGCCGAACTAGCGGGGTCTACAATGAGCAGTTCTTC.

This chain joins TRBV7-9 and TRBJ1-1; no definite D call. The CDR3 runs 15 residues. CDR1 is SEHNR and CDR2 is FQNEAQ in the germline V gene (reference sequence). Trimming removed 0 bases from V and 0 bases from J, with 8 bases in between. The CDR3 DNA follows: TGTGCCAGCAGCTTAGCCGTCACGGTGAACACTGAAGCTTTCTTT. Translation: CASSLAVTVNTEAFF.

This clonotype was picked up a small number of times. The chain joins TRBV6-5 to TRBJ2-2; D not resolved. Trimming left V 6 bases short and J 2 bases short, with 13 bases between. CDR3 length equals 15 residues. The germline V gene encodes CDR1 MNHEY and CDR2 SVGAGI. The CDR3 protein is CASSPTATNTGELFF. The CDR3 DNA reads TGTGCCAGCAGCCCCACAGCGACTAACACCGGGGAGCTGTTTTTT.

The V and J genes are TRBV7-2 and TRBJ1-6; 8 nucleotides line up with TRBD1. CDR3 length equals 16 residues. Germline loops: CDR1 SGHTA, CDR2 FQGNSA. With V trimmed by 7 bases and J by 10 bases, 15 bases remained unmatched. CDR3 in DNA: TGTGCCAGCACCCCTATCCCGGGACAGGCCACATCACCCCTCCACTTT. Its translation is CASTPIPGQATSPLHF.

The chain couples TRBV24-1 to TRBJ2-3; either TRBD1 or TRBD2 may fit D (5 bases each). Germline CDR1 KGHDR, CDR2 SFDVKD. CDR3 length equals 14 residues. Trimming left V 9 bases short and J 6 bases short, with 18 bases between. The CDR3 reads CATSIGRDGDTQYF. The CDR3 bases are TGTGCCACCTCTATAGGTCGGGACGGGGATACGCAGTATTTT.

This clonotype was seen a few times. The chain carries TRBV5-6 and TRBJ2-6, with TRBD1 matching over 7 bases. CDR1 and CDR2 from the germline V gene are SGHDT and YYEEEE. CDR3 size: 17 residues. After removal of 2 bases from V and 0 bases from J, the junction contained 5 bases not matched to a gene. The CDR3 DNA reads as TGTGCCAGCAGCTTCTGGACAGGTAGCTCTGGGGCCAACGTCCTGACTTTC. Translating it yields CASSFWTGSSGANVLTF.

V gene TRBV6-5 combines with J gene TRBJ1-1; D unresolved. Germline CDR1 MNHEY, CDR2 SVGAGI. The CDR3 covers 13 residues. Trimming removed 6 bases from V and 4 bases from J, with 12 bases in between. The CDR3 protein is CASSYTSATEAFF. The DNA for the CDR3 is TGTGCCAGCAGCTACACTTCGGCCACTGAAGCTTTCTTT.

This clonotype appeared a single time. This rearrangement joins TRBV11-1 to TRBJ2-1, with 9 nucleotides matching TRBD1. Per the germline V gene, CDR1 is SGHAT and CDR2 is FQDESV (reference sequence). The J segment lost 7 bases and the V segment lost 6 bases, leaving 7 bases of the junction unmatched. This CDR3 is built from 14 residues. CDR3 in amino acids: CASRNRGLGNEQFF. Here the CDR3 DNA reads TGTGCCAGCAGGAACAGGGGGCTGGGGAATGAGCAGTTCTTC.

This chain's CDR3 is CSARIGLAGGHEQFF. The DNA for the CDR3 is TGCAGTGCTAGGATCGGTCTAGCGGGAGGCCATGAGCAGTTCTTC. V usage is TRBV20-1 and J usage is TRBJ2-1; 11 bases fit TRBD2. The junction had 9 bases not matched to a gene; V was cut back by 3 bases and J by 8 bases. This CDR3 is built from 15 residues. Germline CDR1 is DFQATT and CDR2 is SNEGSKA (reference sequence).

The CDR3 DNA is TGTGCCAGCAGTTCACGGGACAGGGGGCTGGAGACCCAGTACTTC. Its protein product is CASSSRDRGLETQYF. The chain couples TRBV12-3 or TRBV12-4 to TRBJ2-5, with 12 bases fitting TRBD1. The CDR3 is made up of 15 amino acids. The ends lost 4 bases at V and 5 bases at J; junction bases unmatched: 5.

The chain couples TRBV11-2 to TRBJ1-1; D not resolved. The V end was cut by 6 bases, the J end by 3 bases, with 11 bases between. Germline V gives CDR1 SGHAT, CDR2 FQNNGV. The CDR3 loop spans 13 amino acids. CDR3 DNA: TGTGCCAGCAGACTAATGGAAGACACTGAAGCTTTCTTT. This gives the protein CASRLMEDTEAFF.

V and J are TRBV19 and TRBJ2-2; 10 nucleotides align to TRBD1. The CDR3 length is 16 residues. Germline V gene lookup returns CDR1 LNHDA and CDR2 SQIVND (reference sequence). Unmatched junction bases numbered 8, after V lost 6 bases and J lost 4 bases. The CDR3 reads CASSPRTGGGTGELFF. CDR3 in DNA: TGTGCCAGTAGCCCCCGGACAGGGGGTGGCACCGGGGAGCTGTTTTTT.

This clonotype occurred a few times. V usage is TRBV6-6 and J usage is TRBJ2-4; D may be TRBD2 (6 bases). Germline CDR1 and CDR2: MNHNY and SVGAGI (reference sequence). The length of the CDR3 is 18 residues. V gave up 0 bases and J gave up 3 bases, with 18 bases separating them. CDR3 loop: CASSYSTPTSRYKNIQYF. DNA of the CDR3: TGTGCCAGCAGTTACTCGACGCCTACTAGCAGATACAAAAACATTCAGTACTTC.

This chain joins TRBV7-9 and TRBJ2-1, with TRBD1 as a possible D gene (6 bases). V lost 5 bases to trimming and J lost 4 bases, with 9 bases between them. Germline CDR1 and CDR2: SEHNR and FQNEAQ (reference sequence). The CDR3 extends over 13 amino acids. The CDR3 DNA follows: TGTGCCAGCAGCCGGGACACTTACAATGAGCAGTTCTTC. It translates to CASSRDTYNEQFF.

The rearrangement uses TRBV11-2 and TRBJ2-3, with TRBD1 identical over 10 bases. Germline V gene data show CDR1 as SGHAT and CDR2 as FQNNGV. The V gene end was trimmed by 5 bases and the J gene end by 3 bases; junction bases not matched to a gene: 8. This CDR3 comprises 16 residues. For the CDR3, the DNA is TGTGCCAGCAGCACCGGGGACAGGGGTCGAACAGATACGCAGTATTTT. Translation gives CASSTGDRGRTDTQYF.

This clonotype was observed a handful of times. The V gene is TRBV7-9, the J gene TRBJ2-5; TRBD2 agrees at 9 bases. The ends lost 1 base at V and 2 bases at J; junction bases unmatched: 2. The germline V gene has CDR1 SEHNR and CDR2 FQNEAQ (reference sequence). This CDR3 comprises 15 residues. The CDR3 bases are TGTGCCAGCAGCTTAGGACTAGCGGAACAAGAGACCCAGTACTTC. It translates to CASSLGLAEQETQYF.

This clonotype was detected a few times. This sequence joins TRBV6-2 or TRBV6-3 and TRBJ2-1; TRBD2 aligns across 8 bases. CDR1 is MNHEY, CDR2 SVGEGT, per germline. Trimming at V came to 4 bases and at J to 7 bases, leaving 12 bases not matched to a gene. This CDR3 region has 16 residues. CDR3 nucleotides: TGTGCCAGCAGTTCCGTCACCGGGACTAGGGGGAATGAGCAGTTCTTC. It translates to CASSSVTGTRGNEQFF.

The rearrangement joins TRBV20-1 to TRBJ1-3, with D unresolved. Germline V gives CDR1 DFQATT, CDR2 SNEGSKA (reference sequence). Trimming pared 3 bases from V and 2 bases from J, leaving 11 bases between. The length of the CDR3 is 14 residues. CDR3 sequence reads: CSARVEVAGNTIYF. The CDR3 DNA reads as TGCAGTGCTAGGGTAGAGGTAGCTGGAAACACCATATATTTT.

The V and J genes are TRBV7-8 and TRBJ2-5; 10 bases align to TRBD1. The V gene's germline CDR1 is SGHVS and CDR2 FQNEAQ. The CDR3 runs to 14 residues. J gave up 5 bases and V 2 bases, and 2 bases lay outside the gene matches. The CDR3 loop reads CASSLMDRGETQYF. The CDR3 nucleotides read TGTGCCAGCAGCTTAATGGACAGGGGGGAGACCCAGTACTTC.